A selection of T cell receptor beta chains follows, all from one sample in a study of cytomegalovirus exposure and HLA in healthy donors. The repertoire was sequenced with immunoSEQ multiplex PCR; TCRdb's copy has only in-frame clones and lacks some. The sample carries approximately 170,000 clones, around 68% recorded once. Specimen: PBMCs. The receptors derive from a woman between 35 and 50 years old in good health and CMV-seropositive. CDR3s leave out the opening cysteine and the closing phenylalanine or tryptophan. Rows give clone size only sometimes, using once, few, many, or a class for an expanded clone.

clone_size v_call cdr3_aa
NA TRBV5-6 ASSAGGNTEAF
NA TRBV28 ASSMDTSNQPQH
NA TRBV27 AIEDRDEAF
NA TRBV29-1 SVGGGVGVNTEAF
NA TRBV9 ASSVVTDTQY
NA TRBV13 ASSLLLSHNEQF
NA TRBV27 ASSTGVQAVTGRDEQF
NA TRBV5-6 ASSLGLAEDTQY
NA TRBV4-3 ASSQESGHGNLFSYEQY
NA TRBV25-1 ASQDRGRSPLH
NA TRBV7-7 ASSADSSNTGELF
NA TRBV6-6 ASSYEGGDNEQF
NA TRBV6-1 ASSPPGLAKNIQY
once TRBV7-9 ASSFQDSSTDTQY
NA TRBV6-6 ASTDRHNQPQH
NA TRBV5-1 ASSPVPGANTEAF
NA TRBV27 ASSYNKAGYSPLH
few TRBV7-9 ASSFYLAGAYNEQF
NA TRBV4-3 ASSQGAGANTDTQY
NA TRBV4-2 ASRANIDRNHGYT
NA TRBV19 ASSILASNEKLF
NA TRBV29-1 SGGQGMETQY